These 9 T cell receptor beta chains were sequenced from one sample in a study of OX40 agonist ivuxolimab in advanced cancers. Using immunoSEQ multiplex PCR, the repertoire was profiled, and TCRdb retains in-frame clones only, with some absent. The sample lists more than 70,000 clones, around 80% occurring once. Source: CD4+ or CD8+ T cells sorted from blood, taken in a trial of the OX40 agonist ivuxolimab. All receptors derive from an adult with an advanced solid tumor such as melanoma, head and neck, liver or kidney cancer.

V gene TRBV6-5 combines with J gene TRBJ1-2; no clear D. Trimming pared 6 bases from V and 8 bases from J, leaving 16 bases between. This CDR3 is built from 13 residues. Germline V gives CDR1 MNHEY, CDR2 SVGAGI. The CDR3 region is CASRPSAVDGYTF. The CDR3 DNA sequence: TGTGCCAGCAGACCAAGTGCGGTGGACGGCTACACCTTC.

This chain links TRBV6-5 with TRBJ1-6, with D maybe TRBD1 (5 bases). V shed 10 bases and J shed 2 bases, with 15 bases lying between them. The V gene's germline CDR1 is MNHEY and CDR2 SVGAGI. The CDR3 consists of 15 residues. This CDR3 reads CATLKGTAYNSPLHF. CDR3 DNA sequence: TGTGCCACCCTGAAGGGGACGGCCTATAATTCACCCCTCCACTTT.

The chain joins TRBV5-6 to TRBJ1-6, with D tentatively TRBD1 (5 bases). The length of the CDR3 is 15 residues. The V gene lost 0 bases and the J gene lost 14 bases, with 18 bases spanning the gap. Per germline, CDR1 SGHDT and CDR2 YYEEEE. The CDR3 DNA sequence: TGTGCCAGCAGCTTGGTTGGTAGGGGTGGAGGTTCCCTCCACTTT. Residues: CASSLVGRGGGSLHF.

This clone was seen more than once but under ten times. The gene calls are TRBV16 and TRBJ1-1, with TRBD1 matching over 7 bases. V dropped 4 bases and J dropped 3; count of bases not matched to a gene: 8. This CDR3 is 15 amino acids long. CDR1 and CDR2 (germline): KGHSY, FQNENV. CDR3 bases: TGTGCCAGCAGCCGATCGTGGGACAGCGACACTGAAGCTTTCTTT. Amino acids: CASSRSWDSDTEAFF.

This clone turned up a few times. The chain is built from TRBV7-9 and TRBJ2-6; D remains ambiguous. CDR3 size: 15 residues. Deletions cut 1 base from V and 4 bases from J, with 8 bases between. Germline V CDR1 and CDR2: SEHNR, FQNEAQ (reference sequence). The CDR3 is CASSLVFSGANVLTF. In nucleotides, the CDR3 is TGTGCCAGCAGCTTAGTATTTTCAGGGGCCAACGTCCTGACTTTC.

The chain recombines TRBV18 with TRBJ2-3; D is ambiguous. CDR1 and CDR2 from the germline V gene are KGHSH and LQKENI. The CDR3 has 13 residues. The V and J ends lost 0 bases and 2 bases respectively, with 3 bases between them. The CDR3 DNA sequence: TGTGCCAGCTCACCACCGACCACAGATACGCAGTATTTT. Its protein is CASSPPTTDTQYF.

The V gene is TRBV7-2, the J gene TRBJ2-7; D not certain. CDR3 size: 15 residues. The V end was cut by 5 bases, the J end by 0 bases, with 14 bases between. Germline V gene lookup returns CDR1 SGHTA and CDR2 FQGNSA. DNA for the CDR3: TGTGCCAGCAGCCCTCGGACGGTTAGCTCCTACGAGCAGTACTTC. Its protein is CASSPRTVSSYEQYF.

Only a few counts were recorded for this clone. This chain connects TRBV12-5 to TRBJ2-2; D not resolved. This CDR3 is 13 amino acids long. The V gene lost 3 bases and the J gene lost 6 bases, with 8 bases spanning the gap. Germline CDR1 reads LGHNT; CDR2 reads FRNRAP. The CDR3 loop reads CASGLWAAGELFF. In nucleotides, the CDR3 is TGTGCTAGTGGTTTATGGGCGGCCGGGGAGCTGTTTTTT.

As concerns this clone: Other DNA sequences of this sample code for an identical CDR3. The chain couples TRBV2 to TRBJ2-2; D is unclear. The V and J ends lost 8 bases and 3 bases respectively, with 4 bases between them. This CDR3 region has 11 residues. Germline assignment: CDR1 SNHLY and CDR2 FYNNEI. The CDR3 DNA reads TGTGCCAGCTCCTACACCGGGGAGCTGTTTTTT. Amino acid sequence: CASSYTGELFF.